This T cell receptor (beta chain) was captured by sequencing in a study of cytomegalovirus exposure and HLA in healthy donors. This CDR3 contains 14 residues. CDR1 SNHLY and CDR2 FYNNEI come from the germline V gene. Trimming removed 6 bases at V and 4 bases at J, with 15 bases between. Regarding the study as a whole: Accurate prediction of HLA-A and HLA-B alleles (for most subjects) was reportedly achieved from TCR beta sequences. Some public TCRs appeared in many individuals, while most sequences were rare. Several top significant clusters appeared, in a later analysis, to be linked to common viral pathogens.

Regarding this clone: What it binds is unknown.

This PCR relied on a set of 60 Vbeta primers and 13 Jbeta primers. Generated by immunoSEQ multiplex PCR, the TCRdb table keeps only in-frame clones and is missing some. The sample has around 110,000 clones; roughly three quarters are singletons. The material sequenced was PBMCs. The receptor comes from a woman aged 18-29 years in good health and CMV-seronegative. The genes are TRBV2 and TRBJ1-2; D is uncertain. CDR3 in DNA: TGTGCCAGCAGGCTTTCCGTGGTCGGCTATGGCTACACCTTC. Translating it yields CASRLSVVGYGYTF.